At least ten counts were recorded for the clone carrying this T cell receptor (beta chain). Its antigen is not known. Trimming removed 1 base at V and 4 bases at J, with 10 bases between. Germline CDR1 SGHTA, CDR2 FQGNSA. The CDR3 contains 14 residues. The time point is: patch test 1, 2 weeks after DPC sensitization. Treatment meaning: therapeutic diphenylcyclopropenone sensitization with weekly scalp DPC. Total RNA extraction was carried out from unfractionated whole blood. TCRdb analysed the RACE reads with MiXCR anew, one entry per CDR3 protein. The sample consists of some 380,000 distinct CDR3 sequences, about 4.8% of them appearing once. The sample originates from a study of human T cells and chemical hapten exposure. On the study more broadly: Sensitizing treatment utilized 2% DPC over a roughly 2 cm by roughly 2 cm portion of upper inner arm skin. Chiefly women, the patients showed alopecia areata, totalis or universalis. Overall study results and limits: Large CDR3 similarity clusters arose significantly more often from expanded TCRs than from controls.

This TCR came from a woman aged 45-65 years with alopecia areata. Some clones in this sample may be carry-over from other donors' samples. The rearrangement uses TRBV7-2 and TRBJ2-5; no clear D gene. Source: whole blood, taken in connection with sensitization to the hapten diphenylcyclopropenone (DPC). CDR3 loop: CASSLGAGGETQYF. The DNA for the CDR3 is TGTGCCAGCAGCTTAGGGGCCGGCGGAGAGACCCAGTACTTC.